This entry features one T cell receptor beta chain sequence. This entry belongs to a study of shared clonotypes between healthy human individuals. About the study: The study enrolled a couple of women and a few men aged 18 to 49.

This CDR3 has 15 residues. Germline CDR1 reads SGDLS; CDR2 reads YYNGEE. The V end lost 0 bases, the J end lost 0 bases, and 10 bases lay between the germline ends. A deep-level run was used for the assay. Data came from immunoSEQ multiplex PCR; TCRdb stores just in-frame clones and leaves some out. The sample records about a million clones, approximately 75% being singletons. This sequence was found in a young man in good health. Some clones in this sample may be carry-over from other donors' samples. The sequenced sample was memory CD4+ T cells from PBMCs. The sample's subset: CD45RA-negative fraction. The J gene is TRBJ2-7, the V gene TRBV9; possibly TRBD1 for D (5 bases). The CDR3 loop reads CASSVGGVSSYEQYF. CDR3 coding DNA: TGTGCCAGCAGCGTAGGGGGCGTCAGCTCCTACGAGCAGTACTTC.